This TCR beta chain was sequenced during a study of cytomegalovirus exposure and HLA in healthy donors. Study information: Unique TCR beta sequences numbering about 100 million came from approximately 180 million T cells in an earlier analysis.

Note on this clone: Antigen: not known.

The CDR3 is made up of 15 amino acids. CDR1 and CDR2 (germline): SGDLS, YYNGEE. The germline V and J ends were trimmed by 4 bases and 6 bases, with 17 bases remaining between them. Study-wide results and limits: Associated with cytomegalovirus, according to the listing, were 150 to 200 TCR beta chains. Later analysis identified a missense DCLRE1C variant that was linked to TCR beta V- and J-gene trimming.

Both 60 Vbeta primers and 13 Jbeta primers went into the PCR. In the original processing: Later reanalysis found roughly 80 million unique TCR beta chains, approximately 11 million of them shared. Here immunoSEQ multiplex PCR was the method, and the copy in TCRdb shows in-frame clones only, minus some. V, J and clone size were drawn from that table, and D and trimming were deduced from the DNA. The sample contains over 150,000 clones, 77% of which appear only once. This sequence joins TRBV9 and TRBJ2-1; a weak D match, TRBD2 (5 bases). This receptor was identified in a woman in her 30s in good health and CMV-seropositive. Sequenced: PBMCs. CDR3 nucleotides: TGTGCCAGCAGCACTAAGGGAGAAAACCCCAATGAGCAGTTCTTC. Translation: CASSTKGENPNEQFF.